This T cell receptor beta chain originates from a study of shared clonotypes between healthy human individuals. Broader study findings: On the whole, naive subsets had larger estimated richness than memory subsets had.

V was trimmed by 10 bases and J by 4 bases, leaving 11 bases between them. The germline V gene has CDR1 SNHLY and CDR2 FYNNEI. The CDR3 length is 11 residues. Using immunoSEQ multiplex PCR, the repertoire was profiled, and TCRdb retains in-frame clones only, with some absent. The sample has some 2,000,000 clones; 85% to 95% are singletons. With regard to this clone: Its antigen remains unidentified.

Sequenced: naive CD4+ T cells sorted from blood. This sample's subset: CD45RA+ positively selected. The sequence derives from a man aged 18 to 29 in good health. The chain links TRBV2 to TRBJ2-7; possibly TRBD2 for D (6 bases). CDR3 region: CATTGGYEQYF. CDR3 coding DNA: TGTGCCACCACCGGGGGATACGAGCAGTACTTC.